Each of the 16 T cell receptor beta chains below was sequenced from the same sample in a study of blood T cell repertoires in COVID-19. The protocol was immunoSEQ multiplex PCR, while the TCRdb copy is restricted to in-frame clones and leaves out a portion. The table shows some 290,000 clones, with 86% occurring only once. The sequencing input was peripheral blood. These receptors were obtained from a young man with active or convalescent COVID-19.

This chain links TRBV3-1 (or the pseudogene TRBV3-2) with TRBJ1-2; 7 bases line up with TRBD1. V lost 2 bases to trimming and J lost 1 base; unmatched junction nucleotides: 22. The CDR3 contains 21 residues. CDR1 is LGHDT and CDR2 is YNNKEL in the germline V gene (reference sequence). The CDR3 spells CASSQLSPGKTGPLINYGYTF. Here the CDR3 DNA reads TGTGCCAGCAGCCAACTCTCTCCAGGAAAGACAGGGCCCCTCATTAACTATGGCTACACCTTC.

The chain joins TRBV6-1 to TRBJ2-2; unclear D gene. The germline gives CDR1 MNHNS, CDR2 SASEGT. The germline V and J ends were trimmed by 6 bases and 4 bases, with 6 bases remaining between them. The length of the CDR3 is 12 residues. The CDR3 DNA follows: TGTGCCAGCAGCCATTTCACCGGGGAGCTGTTTTTT. Its translation is CASSHFTGELFF.

This rearrangement joins TRBV7-9 to TRBJ2-5; 8 bases agree with TRBD2. CDR3 length: 16 residues. The germline CDR1 and CDR2 sequences are SEHNR and FQNEAQ (reference sequence). Trimming took 6 bases from V and 1 from J; bases not matched to a gene: 10. This chain's CDR3 is CASSLMGGRFQETQYF. The CDR3 DNA reads TGTGCCAGCAGTTTAATGGGCGGGAGGTTCCAAGAGACCCAGTACTTC.

The chain is built from TRBV9 and TRBJ2-3; 8 bases align to TRBD2. V was clipped by 0 bases and J by 0 bases; unmatched bases: 6. The CDR3 spans 17 residues. Germline CDR1 SGDLS, CDR2 YYNGEE. The CDR3 DNA is TGTGCCAGCAGCGTAGCTCACAGGACTAGCAGCACAGATACGCAGTATTTT. It translates to CASSVAHRTSSTDTQYF.

CDR3 sequence reads: CASSFINQPQHF. Here the CDR3 DNA reads TGTGCCAGCAGTTTTATCAATCAGCCCCAGCATTTT. The chain uses TRBV6-5 and TRBJ1-5; D ambiguous. CDR3 length: 12 amino acids. Germline-derived CDR1 and CDR2 are MNHEY and SVGAGI. Trimming stripped 4 bases from V and 3 bases from J, with 4 bases between.

The count of this clone is one. The V gene is TRBV24-1, the J gene TRBJ2-1; D ambiguous. Trimming took off 4 bases at V and 4 bases at J, with 7 bases between the two ends. This CDR3 is 13 amino acids long. CDR1 is KGHDR, CDR2 SFDVKD, per germline. CDR3 DNA sequence: TGTGCCACCAGTGAAGCAGGATACAATGAGCAGTTCTTC. Translating gives CATSEAGYNEQFF.

The gene calls are TRBV2 and TRBJ1-5; perhaps TRBD1 as D (5 bases). V was shortened by 10 bases and J by 6 bases, with 13 bases between the two germline ends. Germline CDR1 and CDR2: SNHLY and FYNNEI. There are 12 residues in the CDR3. The CDR3 region is CATTRDGQPQHF. The CDR3 DNA reads as TGTGCCACCACCAGGGATGGTCAGCCCCAGCATTTT.

This chain links TRBV19 with TRBJ2-3, with TRBD2 identical over 10 bases. This CDR3 is built from 19 residues. From germline, CDR1 is LNHDA and CDR2 SQIVND (reference sequence). Trimming removed 5 bases from V and 0 bases from J; junction bases left unmatched: 14. The CDR3 sequence is CASSPGGSGRFRSTDTQYF. DNA for the CDR3: TGTGCCAGTAGTCCCGGGGGTAGCGGGAGGTTCCGGAGCACAGATACGCAGTATTTT.

V and J are TRBV4-3 and TRBJ1-5; no firm D call. Germline V gene lookup returns CDR1 LGHNA and CDR2 YSLEER. CDR3 length equals 13 residues. Trimming pared 0 bases from V and 3 bases from J, leaving 3 bases between. Here the CDR3 reads CASSQEANQPQHF. Here the CDR3 DNA reads TGCGCCAGCAGCCAAGAGGCCAATCAGCCCCAGCATTTT.

V gene TRBV2 combines with J gene TRBJ2-4, with D tentatively TRBD1 (5 bases). The CDR3 runs to 14 residues. Trimming cost V 3 bases and J 7 bases, with 13 bases left between them. Germline V gives CDR1 SNHLY, CDR2 FYNNEI. The CDR3 sequence: CASSDRWQGNIQYF. CDR3 sequence (DNA): TGTGCCAGCAGTGATAGGTGGCAGGGCAACATTCAGTACTTC. The complete variable domain, with remaining parts taken from reference TRBV2 and TRBJ2-4, reads EPEVTQTPSHQVTQMGQEVILRCVPISNHLYFYWYRQILGQKVEFLVSFYNNEISEKSEIFDDQFSVERPDGSNFTLKIRSTKLEDSAMYFCASSDRWQGNIQYFGAGTRLSVL.

This chain joins TRBV5-5 and TRBJ1-1; D remains unclear. Between the trimmed V and J ends, which lost 4 bases and 4 bases, there was a span of 8 bases. CDR3 length: 12 amino acids. Germline V gene lookup returns CDR1 SGHKS and CDR2 YYEKEE (reference sequence). This CDR3 is CASSHSLTEAFF. In DNA form, the CDR3 reads TGTGCCAGCAGCCACAGCCTCACTGAAGCTTTCTTT.

The V and J genes are TRBV29-1 and TRBJ2-3; 11 nucleotides line up with TRBD2. This CDR3 spans 16 amino acids. J was trimmed by 3 bases and V by 5 bases; bases with no gene match: 10. Germline V gene lookup returns CDR1 SQVTM and CDR2 ANQGSEA. The CDR3 DNA sequence: TGCAGCGTTCAGAGGGGCACTAGCGGGAGTACAGATACGCAGTATTTT. It yields the protein CSVQRGTSGSTDTQYF.

The chain joins TRBV5-4 to TRBJ2-1, with 11 nucleotides matching TRBD2. The CDR3 is 16 residues long. The V gene end was trimmed by 1 base and the J gene end by 4 bases; junction bases not matched to a gene: 4. In germline, CDR1 is SGHNT, CDR2 YYREEE (reference sequence). Here the CDR3 reads CASSLSGTSGYNEQFF. The CDR3 nucleotides are TGTGCCAGCAGCTTGAGCGGGACTAGCGGATACAATGAGCAGTTCTTC.

J is TRBJ2-1 and V is TRBV19; 8 bases are a match to TRBD1. Trimming cost V 1 base and J 8 bases; bases outside gene matches: 13. Germline loops: CDR1 LNHDA, CDR2 SQIVND (reference sequence). This CDR3 is 17 amino acids long. The chain's CDR3 is CASSIVKKGTGDDEQFF. CDR3 coding DNA: TGTGCCAGTAGTATAGTCAAAAAAGGGACAGGTGACGATGAGCAGTTCTTC. Based on the CDR3 plus reference TRBV19 and TRBJ2-1, the full variable domain is DGGITQSPKYLFRKEGQNVTLSCEQNLNHDAMYWYRQDPGQGLRLIYYSQIVNDFQKGDIAEGYSVSREKKESFPLTVTSAQKNPTAFYLCASSIVKKGTGDDEQFFGPGTRLTVL.

The J gene is TRBJ2-5, the V gene TRBV9; 8 bases align to TRBD2. Trimming at V came to 2 bases and at J to 5 bases, leaving 11 bases not matched to a gene. The CDR3 covers 16 residues. CDR1 and CDR2 from the germline V gene are SGDLS and YYNGEE. CDR3 loop: CASSVSGGGIGETQYF. CDR3 nucleotide sequence: TGTGCCAGCAGCGTTTCAGGCGGGGGGATCGGGGAGACCCAGTACTTC.

The rearrangement joins TRBV28 to TRBJ1-2; no firm D call. V was cut by 4 bases and J by 9 bases, with 9 bases left in between. The CDR3 is 11 amino acids. CDR1 and CDR2 from the germline V gene are MDHEN and SYDVKM. CDR3: CASSWTNRYTF. The CDR3 nucleotides read TGTGCCAGCAGTTGGACTAACCGCTACACCTTC.